These 29 T cell receptor beta chains were all obtained from the same sample, sequenced in a study of identifying expanded T cells in peripheral blood. Libraries were prepared by immunoSEQ multiplex PCR; TCRdb keeps only in-frame clonotypes and omits some of them. The sample gives 95,000 to 100,000 clones, 87% of which show up once; about a sixth is in the top ten. The sequenced sample was blood. The receptors originated from a person aged 18 to 70 in good health.

This chain links TRBV5-1 with TRBJ1-3, with D perhaps TRBD1 (5 bases). This CDR3 has 16 amino acids. Germline V gene sequence: CDR1 SGHRS, CDR2 YFSETQ. V gave up 4 bases and J gave up 2 bases, with 16 bases separating them. The CDR3 region is CASSTMGTGPGNTIYF. CDR3 nucleotides: TGCGCCAGCAGCACGATGGGGACGGGCCCTGGAAACACCATATATTTT.

The chain links TRBV6-6 to TRBJ1-5; 7 nucleotides align to TRBD1. CDR3 length: 15 amino acids. Germline-derived CDR1 and CDR2 are MNHNY and SVGAGI (reference sequence). Trimming at V came to 6 bases and at J to 3 bases, leaving 8 bases not matched to a gene. CDR3 loop: CASRLRTGNNQPQHF. In DNA form, the CDR3 reads TGTGCCAGCAGACTACGGACAGGCAACAATCAGCCCCAGCATTTT.

This chain links TRBV18 with TRBJ2-1; a weak D match, TRBD1 (6 bases). Germline CDR1 and CDR2: KGHSH and LQKENI. V was pared by 3 bases and J by 0 bases, with 12 bases between. This CDR3 is built from 16 residues. The CDR3: CASSPRQESSYNEQFF. In nucleotides, the CDR3 is TGTGCCAGCTCACCCCGACAGGAGAGCTCCTACAATGAGCAGTTCTTC. Filled out from reference TRBV18 and TRBJ2-1, the complete variable domain reads NAGVMQNPRHLVRRRGQEARLRCSPMKGHSHVYWYRQLPEEGLKFMVYLQKENIIDESGMPKERFSAEFPKEGPSILRIQQVVRGDSAAYFCASSPRQESSYNEQFFGPGTRLTVL.

This clone was observed a handful of times. The CDR3 reads CASSEFVGGYTF. Here the CDR3 DNA reads TGTGCCAGCAGTGAATTTGTGGGAGGCTACACCTTC. The chain couples TRBV2 to TRBJ1-2; unclear D gene. Per the germline V gene, CDR1 is SNHLY and CDR2 is FYNNEI. The V and J ends lost 2 bases and 8 bases respectively, with 9 bases between them. The CDR3 extends over 12 amino acids. The variable domain in full, with the rest retrieved from reference TRBV2 and TRBJ1-2, is EPEVTQTPSHQVTQMGQEVILRCVPISNHLYFYWYRQILGQKVEFLVSFYNNEISEKSEIFDDQFSVERPDGSNFTLKIRSTKLEDSAMYFCASSEFVGGYTFGSGTRLTVV.

The chain links TRBV30 to TRBJ1-1; weak D call: TRBD1 (5 bases). The V end was cut by 3 bases, the J end by 1 base, with 9 bases between. The germline V gene encodes CDR1 GTSNPN and CDR2 SVGIG (reference sequence). The CDR3 has 13 residues. The CDR3 DNA reads as TGTGCCTGGAGGCGGGGGGGGAACACTGAAGCTTTCTTT. Amino acids: CAWRRGGNTEAFF.

This CDR3 is CASSFSGPRYPEQYF. CDR3 nucleotide sequence: TGTGCCAGCAGCTTCTCCGGGCCGCGATACCCAGAGCAGTACTTC. This sequence joins TRBV7-9 and TRBJ2-7; D remains unclear. V was clipped by 3 bases and J by 7 bases, with 19 bases between them. The CDR3 sequence is 15 residues long. Per the germline V gene, CDR1 is SEHNR and CDR2 is FQNEAQ (reference sequence).

The chain combines TRBV19 with TRBJ2-2, with 10 bases aligning to TRBD1. Germline assignment: CDR1 LNHDA and CDR2 SQIVND (reference sequence). V was clipped by 4 bases and J by 7 bases; unmatched bases: 3. CDR3 length: 14 residues. The CDR3 DNA follows: TGTGCCAGTAGTACGGACAGGGGGGACGGGGAGCTGTTTTTT. This gives the protein CASSTDRGDGELFF.

V is TRBV28 and J is TRBJ1-4; tentatively, D is TRBD1 (5 bases). The V gene lost 3 bases and the J gene lost 6 bases, with 8 bases spanning the gap. CDR1 is MDHEN and CDR2 is SYDVKM in the germline V gene. The CDR3 spans 13 residues. This CDR3 reads CASSFVGDEKLFF. Written as DNA, the CDR3 is TGTGCCAGCAGTTTTGTAGGGGATGAAAAACTGTTTTTT.

In its sample, this clone ranks as medium-sized. The gene calls are TRBV28 and TRBJ1-2; D unclear. The V end was cut by 1 base, the J end by 6 bases, with 15 bases between. CDR1 and CDR2 from the germline V gene are MDHEN and SYDVKM. The CDR3 runs 15 residues. As DNA, the CDR3 is TGTGCCAGCAGTTTATTATACCCAACGGGCCATGGCTACACCTTC. This sequence encodes CASSLLYPTGHGYTF.

The rearrangement links TRBV28 to TRBJ1-2; D may be TRBD1 (6 bases). V was trimmed by 4 bases and J by 2 bases, leaving 11 bases between them. The CDR3 consists of 14 residues. The germline V gene has CDR1 MDHEN and CDR2 SYDVKM. CDR3 DNA: TGTGCCAGCAGTTGGGGGGCACGGAACTATGGCTACACCTTC. Protein: CASSWGARNYGYTF.

The chain is built from TRBV7-8 and TRBJ1-1; possible D gene TRBD1, 5 bases. Per germline, CDR1 SGHVS and CDR2 FQNEAQ. Deletions cut 2 bases from V and 0 bases from J, with 10 bases between. The CDR3 spans 15 residues. The CDR3: CASSLWGLMNTEAFF. The CDR3 DNA reads as TGTGCCAGCAGCTTATGGGGCCTCATGAACACTGAAGCTTTCTTT.

This chain connects TRBV18 to TRBJ1-1, with 7 bases identical to TRBD1. Losses at the gene ends were 3 bases for V and 6 bases for J; bases not matched to a gene: 10. Germline CDR1 reads KGHSH; CDR2 reads LQKENI. This CDR3 contains 15 residues. CDR3 sequence: CASSPQGGLISEAFF. The CDR3, as DNA: TGTGCCAGCTCACCCCAGGGGGGGTTAATCTCTGAAGCTTTCTTT.

The chain couples TRBV7-9 to TRBJ1-2; D is possibly TRBD1 (5 bases). Germline V gives CDR1 SEHNR, CDR2 FQNEAQ (reference sequence). Deletions cut 5 bases from V and 4 bases from J, with 14 bases between. This CDR3 has 14 amino acids. In DNA, the CDR3 is TGTGCCAGCAGCCCTGACCAGGGAGGCTATGGCTACACCTTC. As protein: CASSPDQGGYGYTF.

The chain carries TRBV25-1 and TRBJ1-6; tentatively, D is TRBD1 (5 bases). The germline CDR1 and CDR2 sequences are MGHDK and SYGVNS. V was trimmed by 4 bases and J by 10 bases, leaving 17 bases between them. The CDR3 has 15 residues. The CDR3 is CASSVETGDYSPLHF. In DNA form, the CDR3 reads TGTGCCAGCAGTGTAGAAACGGGGGATTACTCACCCCTCCACTTT.

V gene TRBV7-9 combines with J gene TRBJ1-6; TRBD1 might be the D (5 bases). V was pared by 4 bases and J by 2 bases, with 21 bases between. Per germline, CDR1 SEHNR and CDR2 FQNEAQ (reference sequence). The CDR3 covers 19 residues. The CDR3, as DNA: TGTGCCAGCAGCTCTCTGCCTACAGGACTCACTCCCTATAATTCACCCCTCCACTTT. Translation: CASSSLPTGLTPYNSPLHF.

This clone was counted a single time. The chain links TRBV14 to TRBJ2-2; no definite D call. V lost 0 bases and J lost 3, with 11 bases in between. Germline CDR1 is SGHDN and CDR2 is FVKESK. The CDR3 covers 16 residues. The CDR3 spells CASSQDVYKYTGELFF. The CDR3, as DNA: TGTGCCAGCAGCCAAGACGTTTACAAGTACACCGGGGAGCTGTTTTTT.

DNA for the CDR3: TGTGCCAGCAGTTACTCAAGGTTCTATGGCTACACCTTC. As protein: CASSYSRFYGYTF. V gene TRBV6-5 combines with J gene TRBJ1-2; no firm D call. Between the trimmed V and J ends, which lost 0 bases and 4 bases, there was a span of 6 bases. The CDR3 has 13 residues. Germline CDR1 is MNHEY and CDR2 is SVGAGI.

This clone was picked up one time. The J gene is TRBJ2-3, the V gene TRBV6-6; 8 bases line up with TRBD2. There are 15 residues in the CDR3. Per the germline V gene, CDR1 is MNHNY and CDR2 is SVGAGI (reference sequence). With 4 bases clipped from V and 7 bases from J, the junction kept 10 bases outside the gene matches. The CDR3 DNA sequence: TGTGCCAGCAGTTTCGGCGGGGGGCCGGCATATACGCAGTATTTT. As protein: CASSFGGGPAYTQYF.

The chain uses TRBV28 and TRBJ1-6, with no clear D. V was clipped by 5 bases and J by 13 bases, with 18 bases between them. Germline V gene sequence: CDR1 MDHEN, CDR2 SYDVKM. The CDR3 is 14 residues long. The CDR3 DNA sequence: TGTGCCAGCAGTCCCGGAGGCTCGCGGGATCCCCTCCACTTT. It specifies CASSPGGSRDPLHF.

The chain joins TRBV6-6 to TRBJ2-7, with D perhaps matching TRBD1 (5 bases). Germline V lookup: CDR1 MNHNY, CDR2 SVGAGI (reference sequence). V was shortened by 7 bases and J by 3 bases, with 13 bases between the two germline ends. This CDR3 spans 13 amino acids. As DNA, the CDR3 is TGTGCCAGCACCGTAGGGGAAGACTACGAGCAGTACTTC. Its translation is CASTVGEDYEQYF.

The rearrangement links TRBV19 to TRBJ2-2; 7 nucleotides agree with TRBD1. V was clipped by 6 bases and J by 2 bases; unmatched bases: 12. From germline, CDR1 is LNHDA and CDR2 SQIVND (reference sequence). This CDR3 is built from 17 residues. The CDR3 spells CASSPRGPLGNTGELFF. As DNA, the CDR3 is TGTGCCAGTAGCCCTAGGGGGCCTCTGGGCAACACCGGGGAGCTGTTTTTT.

In this sample, this clone turned up a few times. This chain connects TRBV7-2 to TRBJ2-2, with D hard to call. V was clipped by 0 bases and J by 2 bases, with 10 bases between them. CDR1 and CDR2 (germline): SGHTA, FQGNSA. The CDR3 length is 16 residues. The CDR3 sequence is CASSLARPENTGELFF. CDR3 coding DNA: TGTGCCAGCAGCTTAGCTCGGCCAGAAAACACCGGGGAGCTGTTTTTT. The variable domain in full, completed from reference TRBV7-2 and TRBJ2-2, reads GAGVSQSPSNKVTEKGKDVELRCDPISGHTALYWYRQSLGQGLEFLIYFQGNSAPDKSGLPSDRFSAERTGGSVSTLTIQRTQQEDSAVYLCASSLARPENTGELFFGEGSRLTVL.

The gene calls are TRBV7-2 and TRBJ1-5; unclear D gene. Trimming left V 5 bases short and J 3 bases short, with 8 bases between. Germline V gene data show CDR1 as SGHTA and CDR2 as FQGNSA. The CDR3 is 13 amino acids. This CDR3 reads CASSPEPNQPQHF. The CDR3 nucleotides are TGTGCCAGCAGCCCAGAGCCCAATCAGCCCCAGCATTTT.

This chain uses TRBV19 with TRBJ2-2; no reliable D call. CDR1 LNHDA and CDR2 SQIVND come from the germline V gene (reference sequence). Deletions cut 0 bases from V and 4 bases from J, with 15 bases between. This CDR3 region has 17 residues. The CDR3 DNA follows: TGTGCCAGTAGTATAGATCTAAACGGCTATTTCACCGGGGAGCTGTTTTTT. It translates to CASSIDLNGYFTGELFF.

This rearrangement joins TRBV9 to TRBJ1-4; the D gene is possibly TRBD1 (5 bases). V was trimmed by 10 bases and J by 5 bases, leaving 18 bases between them. Looked up from germline, CDR1 is SGDLS and CDR2 is YYNGEE. The CDR3 length is 14 residues. Here the CDR3 reads CASGSGTGNEKLFF. In DNA form, the CDR3 reads TGTGCCTCCGGAAGCGGGACTGGAAATGAAAAACTGTTTTTT.

The CDR3 is CASSLPVVSGNTIYF. The CDR3 DNA sequence: TGTGCCAGCAGCCTACCGGTCGTGAGTGGAAACACCATATATTTT. This chain uses TRBV7-9 with TRBJ1-3; D remains unclear. CDR3 length equals 15 residues. The germline V and J ends were trimmed by 5 bases and 3 bases, with 14 bases remaining between them. The germline gives CDR1 SEHNR, CDR2 FQNEAQ (reference sequence).

This sequence joins TRBV28 and TRBJ1-1; TRBD1 is a possible D gene (6 bases). CDR1 is MDHEN, CDR2 SYDVKM, per germline. The V end lost 5 bases, the J end lost 5 bases, and 18 bases lay between the germline ends. The CDR3 totals 15 residues. In DNA, the CDR3 is TGTGCCAGCAGTCCCCGGGGGGGGCTTGGGACTGAAGCTTTCTTT. Translation: CASSPRGGLGTEAFF.

CDR3 in amino acids: CASSLVQEIYGYTF. CDR3 coding DNA: TGTGCCAGCAGCTTAGTACAGGAGATATATGGCTACACCTTC. The chain employs TRBV7-2 and TRBJ1-2, with D possibly being TRBD1 (5 bases). Germline V lookup: CDR1 SGHTA, CDR2 FQGNSA. V was trimmed by 1 base and J by 5 bases, leaving 11 bases between them. The CDR3 has 14 residues.

The chain joins TRBV21-1 to TRBJ2-4; TRBD2 was called by the table and not checked on the DNA. TRBV21-1 is described as a pseudogene. CDR3 length equals 18 residues. The CDR3 DNA sequence: TGTGCCATCGACAGGACTAGCGGGGGGACCGTAGCCAAAAACATTCAGTACTTC. It specifies CAIDRTSGGTVAKNIQYF.